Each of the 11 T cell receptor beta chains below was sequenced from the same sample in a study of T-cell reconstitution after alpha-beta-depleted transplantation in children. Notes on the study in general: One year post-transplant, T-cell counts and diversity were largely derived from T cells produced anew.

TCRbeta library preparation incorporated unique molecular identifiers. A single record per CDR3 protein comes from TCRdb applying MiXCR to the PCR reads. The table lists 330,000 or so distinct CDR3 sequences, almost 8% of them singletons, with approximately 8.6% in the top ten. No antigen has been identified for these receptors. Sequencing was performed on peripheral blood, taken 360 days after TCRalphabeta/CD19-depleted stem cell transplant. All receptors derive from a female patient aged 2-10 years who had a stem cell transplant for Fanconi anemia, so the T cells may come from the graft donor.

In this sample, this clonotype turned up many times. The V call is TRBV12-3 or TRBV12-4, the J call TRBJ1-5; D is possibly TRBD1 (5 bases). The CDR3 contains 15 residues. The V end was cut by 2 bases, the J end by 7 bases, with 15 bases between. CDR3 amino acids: CASSLKRQTGQPQHF. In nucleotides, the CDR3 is TGTGCCAGCAGTTTAAAGAGACAGACGGGGCAGCCCCAGCATTTT.

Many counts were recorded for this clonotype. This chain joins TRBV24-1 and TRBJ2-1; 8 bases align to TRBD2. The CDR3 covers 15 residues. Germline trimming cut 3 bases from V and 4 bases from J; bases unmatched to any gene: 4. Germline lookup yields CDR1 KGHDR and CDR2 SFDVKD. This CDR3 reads CATSDRGLDYNEQFF. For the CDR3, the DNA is TGTGCCACCAGTGATAGGGGACTAGATTACAATGAGCAGTTCTTC.

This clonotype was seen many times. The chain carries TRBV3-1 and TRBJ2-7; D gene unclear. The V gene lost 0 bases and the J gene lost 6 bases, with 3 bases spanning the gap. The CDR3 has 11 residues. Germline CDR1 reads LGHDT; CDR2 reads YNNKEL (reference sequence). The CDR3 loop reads CASSQDREQYF. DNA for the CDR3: TGTGCCAGCAGCCAAGATCGCGAGCAGTACTTC.

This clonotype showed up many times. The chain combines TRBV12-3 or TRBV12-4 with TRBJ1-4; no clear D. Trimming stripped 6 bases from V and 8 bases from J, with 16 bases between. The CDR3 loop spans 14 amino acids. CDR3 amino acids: CASSPVGEGEKLFF. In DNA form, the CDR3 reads TGTGCCAGCAGCCCCGTCGGCGAGGGAGAAAAACTGTTTTTT.

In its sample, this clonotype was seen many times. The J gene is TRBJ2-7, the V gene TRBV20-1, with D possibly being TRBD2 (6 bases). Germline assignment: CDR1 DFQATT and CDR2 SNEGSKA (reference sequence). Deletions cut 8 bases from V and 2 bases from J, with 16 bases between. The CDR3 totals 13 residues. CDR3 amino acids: CSRERASAYEQYF. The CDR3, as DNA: TGCAGTCGTGAGCGGGCATCAGCCTACGAGCAGTACTTC.

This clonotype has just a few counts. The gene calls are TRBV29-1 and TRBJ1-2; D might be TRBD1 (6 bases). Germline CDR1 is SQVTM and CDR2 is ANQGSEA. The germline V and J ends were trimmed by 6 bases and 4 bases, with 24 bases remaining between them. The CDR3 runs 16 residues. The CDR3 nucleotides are TGCAGCGTACAATGGGACACCCGGGGAACCCCCTATGGCTACACCTTC. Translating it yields CSVQWDTRGTPYGYTF.

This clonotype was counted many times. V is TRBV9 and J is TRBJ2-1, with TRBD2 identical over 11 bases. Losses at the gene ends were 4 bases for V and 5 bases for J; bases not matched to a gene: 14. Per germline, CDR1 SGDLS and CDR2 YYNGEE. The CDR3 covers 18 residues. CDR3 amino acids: CASSLRSSGRIADNEQFF. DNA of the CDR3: TGTGCCAGCAGCTTACGGTCTAGCGGGAGGATTGCGGACAATGAGCAGTTCTTC.

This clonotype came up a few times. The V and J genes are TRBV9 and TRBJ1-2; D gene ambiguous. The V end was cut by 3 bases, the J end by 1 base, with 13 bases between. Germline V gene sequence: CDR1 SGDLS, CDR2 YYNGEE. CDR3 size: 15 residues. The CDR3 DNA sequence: TGTGCCAGCAGCGGAGGGCCCCAACTTAACTATGGCTACACCTTC. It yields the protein CASSGGPQLNYGYTF.

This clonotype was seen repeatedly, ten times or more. DNA for the CDR3: TGTGCCAGCAGTTCCCTAGCGGGACTGAACACCGGGGAGCTGTTTTTT. The encoded protein is CASSSLAGLNTGELFF. The rearrangement links TRBV27 to TRBJ2-2; 9 bases map to TRBD2. The V segment lost 4 bases and the J segment 1 base; nucleotides outside the gene matches: 4. Germline V gene data show CDR1 as MNHEY and CDR2 as SMNVEV (reference sequence). This CDR3 has 16 residues.

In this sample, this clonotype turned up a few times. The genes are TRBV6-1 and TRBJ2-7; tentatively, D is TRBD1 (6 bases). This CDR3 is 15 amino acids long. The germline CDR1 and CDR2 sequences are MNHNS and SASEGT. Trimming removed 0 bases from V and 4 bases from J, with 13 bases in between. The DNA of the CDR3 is TGTGCCAGCAGTGAAGCGGGGACATACCATTACGAGCAGTACTTC. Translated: CASSEAGTYHYEQYF.

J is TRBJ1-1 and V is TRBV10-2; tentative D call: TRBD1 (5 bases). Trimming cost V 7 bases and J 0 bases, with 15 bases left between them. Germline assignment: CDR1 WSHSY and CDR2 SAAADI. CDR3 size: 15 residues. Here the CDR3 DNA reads TGCGCCAGCACCACCAGTGAGGGGCTGAACACTGAAGCTTTCTTT. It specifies CASTTSEGLNTEAFF.